This paragraph reports one T cell receptor (beta chain). Its cognate antigen has yet to be identified. Base quality data are lacking; no much larger clone is found one base away. The data stem from a study of OX40 agonist ivuxolimab in advanced cancers. For the wider study: Ivuxolimab was a fully human IgG2 agonistic monoclonal antibody targeting the costimulatory receptor OX40 (CD134). Intravenous ivuxolimab was administered to patients every 2 weeks at six dose levels: 0.01, 0.1, 0.3, 1.5, 3 and 10 mg/kg. Of the roughly 51 patients in dose escalation, around 19 had hepatocellular carcinoma, some 15 had melanoma, 9 had renal cell carcinoma and 9 had head and neck cancer. A male proportion of roughly 85% and a mean age of around 60 years, ranging from about 23 to 79, were recorded for the dose-escalation cohort. Prior anti-PD-1, anti-PD-L1 or anti-CTLA-4 therapy was permitted, and checkpoint inhibitors had been received by about 37% of dose-escalation patients. Partial responses were achieved by three dose-escalation patients, of whom one had hepatocellular carcinoma and two had cutaneous melanoma. Peripheral TCRbeta sequencing was intended to test whether TCR sequence diversity was altered and clonal T-cell expansion was caused by ivuxolimab. The paper reports the monotherapy dose-escalation portion (N ≈ 50 patients) of the phase I ivuxolimab trial.

V and J lose 4 bases and 7 bases, and a span of 16 bases separates them. The cysteine opens and the phenylalanine closes a CDR3 of 14 amino acids. Only CDR3 DNA remains: 42 bases, in frame from the first base. CDR1 MGHRA and CDR2 YSYEKL were looked up in the germline V gene. Genomic DNA was extracted from sorted cells for sequencing of the TCRbeta CDR3 region. TCRbeta CDR3 regions were sequenced using the immunoSEQ Assay. Imported from immuneACCESS, the table was reduced by TCRdb to in-frame sequences with V and J called. These copies leave out some clones; in studies compared against another copy, an unresolved V gene accounts for under half, and the cause of the remainder is not known. Within this sample are around 33,000 clones, with approximately 89% of them counted one time only. Jointly, the top ten make up around 9.8% of the sample. The trial excluded patients who had a history of autoimmune disease or were on systemic immunosuppression. Peripheral blood for TCR sequencing was collected from all dose cohorts at baseline, on cycle 4 day 1, and on cycle 7 day 1. Samples came from an open-label, multicenter, first-in-human phase I dose-escalation trial of ivuxolimab. Adults with locally advanced or metastatic melanoma, renal cell, hepatocellular, or head and neck squamous cell carcinoma were enrolled in the trial. Before TCR sequencing, CD4+ and CD8+ T cells were separately sorted from peripheral blood.

Here is what the overall study found, with its caveats: In the 0.1-3.0 mg/kg groups, partial responders had among the lowest normalized peripheral clonal expansion, particularly in CD8+ T cells. Low levels of normalized T-cell clonal expansion were also seen in some nonresponding patients. After ivuxolimab, CD8+ T cells had more expanded clones than CD4+ T cells on average. At doses from 0.1 to 3.0 mg/kg, clonal expansion was seen in both CD4+ and CD8+ blood T cells between baseline and week 6. Antigen specificity was not determined for the clonally expanded peripheral T cells.

The sample consisted of CD4+ or CD8+ T cells sorted from blood, taken in a trial of the OX40 agonist ivuxolimab. The rearrangement combines TRBV4-1 with TRBJ1-2; no confident D gene assignment can be made. The receptor comes from an adult with an advanced solid tumor such as melanoma, head and neck, liver or kidney cancer. At the DNA level, the sequence is TGCGCCAGCAGCCGCGCCGGGATAACTATTGGCTACACCTTC. Translated, this is CASSRAGITIGYTF.